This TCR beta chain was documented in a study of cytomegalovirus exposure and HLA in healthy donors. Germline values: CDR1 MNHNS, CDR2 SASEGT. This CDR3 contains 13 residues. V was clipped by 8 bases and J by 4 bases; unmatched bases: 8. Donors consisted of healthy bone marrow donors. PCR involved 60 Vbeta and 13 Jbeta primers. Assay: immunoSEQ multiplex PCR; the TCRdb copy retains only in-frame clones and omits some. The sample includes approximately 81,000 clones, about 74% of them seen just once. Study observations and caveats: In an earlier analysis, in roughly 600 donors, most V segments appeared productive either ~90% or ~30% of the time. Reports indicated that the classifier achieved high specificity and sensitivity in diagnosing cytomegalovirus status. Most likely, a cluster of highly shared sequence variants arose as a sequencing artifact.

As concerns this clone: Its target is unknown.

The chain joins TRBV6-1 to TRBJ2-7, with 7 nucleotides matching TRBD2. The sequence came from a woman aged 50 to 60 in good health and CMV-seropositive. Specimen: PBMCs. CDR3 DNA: TGTGCCAGCGGGGGGGGTCGGCAGTACGAGCAGTACTTC. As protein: CASGGGRQYEQYF.